The next 16 T cell receptor beta chains were all read from a single sample in a study of cytomegalovirus exposure and HLA in healthy donors (dated by TCRdb to 2016 to 2017). Library preparation used the immunoSEQ multiplex PCR assay. A mixture of 60 forward primers for TCR Vbeta segments and 13 reverse primers for TCR Jbeta segments was used in the multiplex PCR. Here the immuneACCESS table is served through TCRdb, limited to in-frame sequences with V and J called. Missing clones are a known gap in these copies; in checked studies unresolved V genes cover under half, and the rest lacks a known reason. Present in this sample are approximately 100,000 clones, 60% to 85% of which were seen just once. The top ten hold approximately 2.5% of the sample. Sample: PBMCs. The receptors here all came from a female donor in good health and CMV-seronegative.

V is TRBV2 and J is TRBJ1-1; D call uncertain. CDR1 SNHLY and CDR2 FYNNEI come from the germline V gene. The ends were cut back, 7 bases at V and 0 bases at J, with 6 bases in the middle. The CDR3 contains 12 residues. CDR3 amino acids: CASTGMNTEAFF. As DNA, the CDR3 is TGTGCCAGCACAGGTATGAACACTGAAGCTTTCTTT.

Note on this clone: Sequence at one end of the junction differs from germline and may be a read error. V usage is TRBV7-9 and J usage is TRBJ2-7; tentative D call: TRBD1 (5 bases). Per germline, CDR1 SEHNR and CDR2 FQNEAQ (reference sequence). This CDR3 is built from 12 residues. CDR3 in amino acids: CSSSPDSYEQYF. The CDR3 nucleotides read TGTTCCAGCAGCCCTGACAGCTACGAGCAGTACTTC.

The chain has TRBV27 and TRBJ2-7; 10 bases line up with TRBD1. CDR3 size: 13 residues. Germline lookup yields CDR1 MNHEY and CDR2 SMNVEV (reference sequence). J was trimmed by 3 bases and V by 6 bases; bases with no gene match: 2. The CDR3 loop is CASSRDRGYEQYF. The CDR3 DNA is TGTGCCAGCAGCCGGGACAGGGGCTACGAGCAGTACTTC.

The chain recombines TRBV27 with TRBJ2-5; TRBD2 agrees at 8 bases. The J call may be mistaken, given a closer DNA end match to TRBJ2-7. Germline V gives CDR1 MNHEY, CDR2 SMNVEV (reference sequence). The CDR3 covers 13 residues. CDR3 DNA sequence: TGTGCCAGCAGTCCGACTAGCGCCTACGAGCAGTACTTC. Translating it yields CASSPTSAYEQYF.

The sample holds one count of this clone. J is TRBJ2-1 and V is TRBV2, with a possible D match to TRBD1 (5 bases). CDR1 and CDR2 (germline): SNHLY, FYNNEI. This CDR3 is built from 15 residues. V was trimmed by 5 bases and J by 4 bases, leaving 15 bases between them. CDR3 residues: CASSTTATTYNEQFF. Written as DNA, the CDR3 is TGTGCCAGCAGTACGACAGCTACCACTTACAATGAGCAGTTCTTC.

To note about this clone: Other DNA sequences in this specimen translate into the identical CDR3. The chain couples TRBV2 to TRBJ2-5, with 11 bases lining up with TRBD2. Germline loops: CDR1 SNHLY, CDR2 FYNNEI. The CDR3 is 13 amino acids. Germline trimming cut 8 bases from V and 4 bases from J; bases unmatched to any gene: 3. CDR3 coding DNA: TGTGCCAGCCGACTAGCGGGGCGAGAGACCCAGTACTTC. Its protein is CASRLAGRETQYF.

The chain employs TRBV6-1 and TRBJ2-7, with 9 bases matching TRBD1. The V segment lost 4 bases and the J segment 3 bases; nucleotides outside the gene matches: 7. CDR1 MNHNS and CDR2 SASEGT come from the germline V gene. The CDR3 contains 15 residues. Written as DNA, the CDR3 is TGTGCCAGCAGTGGTCCGGGACAGGGTTTCTACGAGCAGTACTTC. Protein product: CASSGPGQGFYEQYF.

CDR3 bases: TGTGCCATCAGTGAGACTAACACCGGCGATCAGCCCCAGCATTTT. It yields the protein CAISETNTGDQPQHF. The chain combines TRBV10-3 with TRBJ1-5; D remains ambiguous. The germline V gene encodes CDR1 ENHRY and CDR2 SYGVKD. There are 15 residues in the CDR3. V lost 2 bases and J 5 bases, leaving 13 bases between the germline ends.

The V and J genes are TRBV15 and TRBJ1-1; D not certain. From germline, CDR1 is LNHNV and CDR2 YYDKDF (reference sequence). V was shortened by 0 bases and J by 5 bases, with 7 bases between the two germline ends. This CDR3 has 13 amino acids. The CDR3 DNA is TGTGCCACCAGCAGAGAATGGCAGACTGAAGCTTTCTTT. Translated, it gives CATSREWQTEAFF. The whole variable domain, filled in from reference TRBV15 and TRBJ1-1, reads DAMVIQNPRYQVTQFGKPVTLSCSQTLNHNVMYWYQQKSSQAPKLLFHYYDKDFNNEADTPDNFQSRRPNTSFCFLDIRSPGLGDTAMYLCATSREWQTEAFFGQGTRLTVV.

In DNA, the CDR3 is TGCACCAGCAGCCAAGGGACAGGGGTCGAGGTCGGCAATCAGCCCCAGCATTTT. It encodes CTSSQGTGVEVGNQPQHF. The chain joins TRBV1 to TRBJ1-5; TRBD1, the table's D call, was not compared with the DNA. TRBV1 is shown as a pseudogene. The CDR3 covers 18 residues.

The chain couples TRBV7-8 to TRBJ1-1, with 8 nucleotides matching TRBD1. The CDR3 extends over 16 amino acids. CDR1 and CDR2 from the germline V gene are SGHVS and FQNEAQ. V shed 5 bases and J 1 base; nucleotides not matched to a gene: 9. The chain's CDR3 is CASSRPGTGTNTEAFF. In DNA form, the CDR3 reads TGTGCCAGCAGCCGTCCCGGGACAGGAACGAACACTGAAGCTTTCTTT.

The V and J genes are TRBV12-2 and TRBJ2-7; the table gives TRBD2 as D, unverified against the DNA. TRBV12-2 represents a pseudogene. There are 19 residues in the CDR3. CDR3 sequence reads: CASRLTWGLAGRKSYEQYF. The CDR3 nucleotides are TGTGCAAGTCGCTTAACCTGGGGTCTAGCGGGGCGGAAGAGCTACGAGCAGTACTTC.

This clone appeared once. V and J are TRBV4-2 and TRBJ2-3; 10 nucleotides agree with TRBD2. Germline V lookup: CDR1 LGHNA, CDR2 YNFKEQ. The CDR3 is 16 residues long. J was trimmed by 5 bases and V by 2 bases; bases with no gene match: 7. CDR3 DNA sequence: TGTGCCAGCAGCCAAAGGAGCGGGGGGGGAATAGATACGCAGTATTTT. This gives the protein CASSQRSGGGIDTQYF.

V usage is TRBV30 and J usage is TRBJ2-2; TRBD2 agrees at 15 bases. V lost 5 bases, J lost 1 base, and 5 bases stayed unmatched. The CDR3 extends over 17 amino acids. The germline gives CDR1 GTSNPN, CDR2 SVGIG (reference sequence). CDR3 residues: CAWAGTSGGMNTGELFF. The CDR3 bases are TGTGCCTGGGCGGGGACTAGCGGGGGGATGAACACCGGGGAGCTGTTTTTT.

Notes on this clone: The sample contains more than one DNA sequence encoding this CDR3. This chain joins TRBV18 and TRBJ2-5, with 7 bases fitting TRBD1. CDR1 and CDR2 from the germline V gene are KGHSH and LQKENI. V was pared by 3 bases and J by 1 base, with 2 bases of the junction left unmatched. This CDR3 region has 14 residues. The CDR3, as DNA: TGTGCCAGCTCACCCACAGGGGCCCAAGAGACCCAGTACTTC. It translates to CASSPTGAQETQYF.

The genes are TRBV2 and TRBJ1-2; tentative D call: TRBD1 (5 bases). The ends were cut back, 6 bases at V and 3 bases at J, with 11 bases in the middle. Looked up from germline, CDR1 is SNHLY and CDR2 is FYNNEI. The CDR3 loop spans 13 amino acids. The DNA of the CDR3 is TGTGCCAGCAGCCGACGGGGGGACTATGGCTACACCTTC. Its translation is CASSRRGDYGYTF.